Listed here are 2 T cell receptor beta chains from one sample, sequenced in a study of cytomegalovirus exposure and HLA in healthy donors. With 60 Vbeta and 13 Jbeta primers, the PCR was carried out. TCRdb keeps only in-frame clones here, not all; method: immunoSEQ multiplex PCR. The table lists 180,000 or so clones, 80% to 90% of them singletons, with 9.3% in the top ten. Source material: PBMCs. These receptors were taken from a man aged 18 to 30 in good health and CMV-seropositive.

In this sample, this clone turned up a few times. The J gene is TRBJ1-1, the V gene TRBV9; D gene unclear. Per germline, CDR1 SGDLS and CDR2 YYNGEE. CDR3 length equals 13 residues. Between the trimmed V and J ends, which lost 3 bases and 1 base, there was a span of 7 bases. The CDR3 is CASSDAGNTEAFF. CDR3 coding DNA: TGTGCCAGCAGCGACGCGGGGAACACTGAAGCTTTCTTT.

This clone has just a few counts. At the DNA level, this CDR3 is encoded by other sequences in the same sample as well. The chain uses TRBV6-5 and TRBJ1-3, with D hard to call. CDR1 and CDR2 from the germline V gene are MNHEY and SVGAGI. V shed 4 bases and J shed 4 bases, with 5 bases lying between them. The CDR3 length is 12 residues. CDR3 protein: CASSSEGNTIYF. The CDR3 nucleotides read TGTGCCAGCAGTTCAGAAGGAAACACCATATATTTT.